The rows below give T cell receptor beta chains drawn from one sample of a study of shared clonotypes between healthy human individuals. The repertoire was sequenced with immunoSEQ multiplex PCR; TCRdb's copy has only in-frame clones and lacks some. The sample lists under 2,000,000 clones, approximately 95% seen once, with 0.9% to 1.5% in the top ten. Sequencing used naive CD8+ T cells sorted from blood. The source of these receptors is a young man in good health. Each CDR3 is given with its conserved first and last residue. The order of the fields is D gene, J gene, V gene, CDR3 DNA, CDR3 protein. D genes are given only for firm matches.

TRBD2 TRBJ2-2 TRBV9 TGTGCCAGCAGCGTGAGCGGGAGTGAGACCGGGGAGCTGTTTTTT CASSVSGSETGELFF
TRBD2 TRBJ2-2 TRBV9 TGTGCCAGCACCGCGGGGGGGACCTACGGGGAGCTGTTTTTT CASTAGGTYGELFF
. TRBJ2-5 TRBV7-2 TGTGCCAGCTCGGGAACCCGGTGGCAAGAGACCCAGTACTTC CASSGTRWQETQYF
. TRBJ2-7 TRBV9 TGTGCCAGCAGCCCGTCCGGGACGCAGGTGACCTACGAGCAGTACTTC CASSPSGTQVTYEQYF
TRBD1 TRBJ1-4 TRBV5-1 TGCGCCAGCAGCGAAACAGGGGGCACTAATGAAAAACTGTTTTTT CASSETGGTNEKLFF
. TRBJ2-7 TRBV5-1 TGCGCCAGCAGCTTGGGGGGCCAGTTGGGCTACGAGCAGTACTTC CASSLGGQLGYEQYF
. TRBJ1-1 TRBV30 TGTGCCTGGGGGAGGGGGACCACTGAAGCTTTCTTT CAWGRGTTEAFF
TRBD2 TRBJ2-1 TRBV5-1 TGCGCCAGCAGCTCTATAGCGGGGTCCTACAATGAGCAGTTCTTC CASSSIAGSYNEQFF
. TRBJ2-7 TRBV4-1 TGCGCCGCGGGACAGCTCAGCGAGCAGTACTTC CAAGQLSEQYF
TRBD2 TRBJ2-1 TRBV6-5 TGTGCCAGCAGTTACTCGTTCGGCGGGGGTCTAAATGAGCAGTTCTTC CASSYSFGGGLNEQFF
. TRBJ1-6 TRBV5-6 TGTGCCAGCAGCTTATGGCCTGAGAACTATAATTCACCCCTCCACTTT CASSLWPENYNSPLHF
. TRBJ1-2 TRBV9 TGTGCCAGCAGCGTGGGGGGGGCCTATGGCTACACCTTC CASSVGGAYGYTF
. TRBJ1-1 TRBV27 TGTGCCACCATGGGACTCGGGAACACTGAAGCTTTCTTT CATMGLGNTEAFF